This T cell receptor beta chain was observed in a study of Graves' ophthalmopathy and Graves' hyperthyroidism. General observations from the study: In blood, most expanded thyroid clonotypes above 0.001 frequency were also detected.

Ophthalmopathy in the donors was of moderate-to-severe activity, with CAS ≥3, NOSPECS ≥4 and duration under 3 months. Establishment of the diagnosis relied upon clinical symptoms, serum thyroxine, TRAb, thyroid ultrasound and orbital computed tomography. Amplification of TCR beta CDR3 regions used RNA transcripts. Second-round multiplex PCR followed a first-round RT-PCR using HTBI primers. TCRdb processed the multiplex PCR reads anew with MiXCR; each CDR3 protein has one entry. The sample comprises under 350,000 distinct CDR3 sequences, roughly 17% of which are singletons, and around 12% rests with the top ten. This clonotype was recorded at least ten times. As yet, its antigen is unknown. The CDR3 runs 13 residues. Trimming cost V 5 bases and J 4 bases, with 11 bases left between them. Germline CDR1 is MNHEY and CDR2 is SVGAGI.

This clonotype was obtained from an adult man with Graves' ophthalmopathy. The sequencing sample was made of peripheral blood. V is TRBV6-5 and J is TRBJ1-1; the D is unclear. DNA of the CDR3: TGTGCCAGCAGTACTAAGGCTAGCACTGAAGCTTTCTTT. It yields the protein CASSTKASTEAFF.